This T cell receptor beta chain was recovered during a study of blood T cell repertoires in COVID-19. Produced via immunoSEQ multiplex PCR; TCRdb's table is partial and in-frame only. The table includes around 310,000 clones, over 75% detected once. The CDR3 spans 14 residues. CDR1 and CDR2 (germline): MNHNS, SASEGT. Trimming cost V 3 bases and J 4 bases, with 13 bases left between them. This TCR derives from a woman in her sixties or seventies with acute or convalescent COVID-19. Material for sequencing was peripheral blood. J is TRBJ2-7 and V is TRBV6-1; tentative D call: TRBD1 (5 bases). Written as DNA, the CDR3 is TGTGCCAGCAGTGAGTTGACAGAAACATACGAGCAGTACTTC. It codes for CASSELTETYEQYF.